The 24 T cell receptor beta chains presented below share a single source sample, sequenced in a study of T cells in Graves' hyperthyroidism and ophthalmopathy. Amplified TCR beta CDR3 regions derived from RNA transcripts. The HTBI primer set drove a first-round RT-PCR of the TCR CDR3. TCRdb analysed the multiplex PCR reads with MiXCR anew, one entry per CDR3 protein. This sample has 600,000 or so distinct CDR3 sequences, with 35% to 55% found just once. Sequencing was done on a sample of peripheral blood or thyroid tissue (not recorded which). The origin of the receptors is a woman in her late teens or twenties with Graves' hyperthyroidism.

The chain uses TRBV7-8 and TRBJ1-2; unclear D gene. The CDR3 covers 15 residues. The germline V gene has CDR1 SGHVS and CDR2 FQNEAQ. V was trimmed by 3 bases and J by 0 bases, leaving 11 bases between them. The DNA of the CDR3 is TGTGCCAGCAGCTTCATGGGGAAAGCTAACTATGGCTACACCTTC. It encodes CASSFMGKANYGYTF.

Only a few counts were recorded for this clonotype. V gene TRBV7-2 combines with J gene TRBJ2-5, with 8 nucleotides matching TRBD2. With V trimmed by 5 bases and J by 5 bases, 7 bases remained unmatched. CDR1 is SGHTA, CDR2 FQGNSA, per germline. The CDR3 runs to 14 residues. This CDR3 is CASSPPGGGETQYF. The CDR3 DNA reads TGTGCCAGCAGCCCCCCCGGGGGGGGGGAGACCCAGTACTTC.

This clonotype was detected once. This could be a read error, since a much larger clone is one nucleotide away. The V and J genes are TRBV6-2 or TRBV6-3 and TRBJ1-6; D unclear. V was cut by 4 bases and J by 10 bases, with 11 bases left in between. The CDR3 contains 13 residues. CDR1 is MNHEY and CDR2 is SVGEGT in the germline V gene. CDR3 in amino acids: CASSWGVESPLHF. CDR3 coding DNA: TGTGCCAGCAGTTGGGGTGTCGAGTCACCCCTCCACTTT.

CDR3 sequence: CASSRGYTGQANQPQHF. CDR3 DNA: TGTGCCAGCAGCCGTGGATACACCGGACAGGCGAATCAGCCCCAGCATTTT. The V gene is TRBV9, the J gene TRBJ1-5; TRBD1 matches 7 bases. CDR1 is SGDLS and CDR2 is YYNGEE in the germline V gene. The CDR3 consists of 17 residues. V gave up 4 bases and J gave up 4 bases; unmatched junction bases: 14.

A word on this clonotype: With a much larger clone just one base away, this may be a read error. The CDR3 protein is CASSEQTGIGSPLHF. As DNA, the CDR3 is TGTGCCAGCAGTGAACAGACAGGGATAGGTTCACCCCTCCACTTT. This chain connects TRBV10-3 to TRBJ1-6; 7 bases agree with TRBD1. There are 15 residues in the CDR3. CDR1 and CDR2 from the germline V gene are ENHRY and SYGVKD.

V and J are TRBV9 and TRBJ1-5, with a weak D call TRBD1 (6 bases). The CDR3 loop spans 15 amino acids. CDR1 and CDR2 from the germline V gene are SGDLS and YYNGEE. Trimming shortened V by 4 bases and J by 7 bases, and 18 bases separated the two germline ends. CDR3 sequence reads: CASSTSAGVNQPQHF. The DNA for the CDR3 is TGTGCCAGCAGCACCTCGGCAGGGGTAAACCAGCCCCAGCATTTT.

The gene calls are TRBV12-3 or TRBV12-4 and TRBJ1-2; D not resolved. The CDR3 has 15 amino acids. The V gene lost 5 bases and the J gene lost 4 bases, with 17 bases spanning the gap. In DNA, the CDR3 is TGTGCCAGCAGTCCTCGGGCCTACTCACTCTATGGCTACACCTTC. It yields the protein CASSPRAYSLYGYTF.

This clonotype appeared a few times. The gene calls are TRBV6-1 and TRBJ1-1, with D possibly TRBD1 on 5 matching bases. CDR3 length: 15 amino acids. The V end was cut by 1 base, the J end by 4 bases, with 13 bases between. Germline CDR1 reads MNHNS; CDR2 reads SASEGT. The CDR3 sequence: CASSEGFREGTEAFF. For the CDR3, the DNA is TGTGCCAGCAGTGAAGGATTCAGGGAGGGCACTGAAGCTTTCTTT.

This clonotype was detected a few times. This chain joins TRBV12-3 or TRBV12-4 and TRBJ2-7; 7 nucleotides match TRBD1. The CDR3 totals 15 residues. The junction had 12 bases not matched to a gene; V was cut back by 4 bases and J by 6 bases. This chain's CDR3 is CASSYSQGFVSEQYF. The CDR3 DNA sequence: TGTGCCAGCAGTTACTCACAGGGGTTCGTATCCGAGCAGTACTTC.

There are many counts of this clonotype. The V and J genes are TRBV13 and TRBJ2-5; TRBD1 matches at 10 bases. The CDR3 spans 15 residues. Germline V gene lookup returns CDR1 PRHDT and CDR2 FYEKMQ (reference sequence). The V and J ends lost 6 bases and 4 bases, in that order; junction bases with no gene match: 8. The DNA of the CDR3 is TGTGCCAGCAGGCCCGGGACAGGGGTTGGAGAGACCCAGTACTTC. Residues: CASRPGTGVGETQYF.

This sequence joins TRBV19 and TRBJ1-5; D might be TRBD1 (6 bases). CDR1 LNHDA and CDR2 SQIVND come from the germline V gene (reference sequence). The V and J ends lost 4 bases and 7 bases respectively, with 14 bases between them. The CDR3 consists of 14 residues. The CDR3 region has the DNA TGTGCCAGTAGTACATTCAGGGGTCACCAGCCCCAGCATTTT. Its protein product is CASSTFRGHQPQHF.

The CDR3 sequence: CASSAGRDDSETQYF. In DNA form, the CDR3 reads TGTGCCAGCAGCGCGGGACGGGATGACTCAGAGACCCAGTACTTC. The chain carries TRBV6-6 and TRBJ2-5; a weak D match, TRBD2 (6 bases). CDR3 length: 15 residues. Germline lookup yields CDR1 MNHNY and CDR2 SVGAGI (reference sequence). V was shortened by 6 bases and J by 4 bases, with 18 bases between the two germline ends.

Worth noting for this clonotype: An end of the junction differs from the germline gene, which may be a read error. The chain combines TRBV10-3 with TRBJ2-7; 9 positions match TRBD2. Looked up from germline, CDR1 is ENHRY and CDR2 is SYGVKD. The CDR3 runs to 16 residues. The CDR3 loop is CAISDYSGRGGYWQYF. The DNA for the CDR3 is TGTGCCATCAGTGACTATAGCGGGAGAGGGGGCTACTGGCAGTATTTC.

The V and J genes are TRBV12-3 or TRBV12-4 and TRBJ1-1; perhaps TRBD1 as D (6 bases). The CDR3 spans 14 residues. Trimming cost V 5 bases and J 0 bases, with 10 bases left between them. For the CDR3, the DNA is TGTGCCAGCAGTGGACAGATCATGAACACTGAAGCTTTCTTT. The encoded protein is CASSGQIMNTEAFF.

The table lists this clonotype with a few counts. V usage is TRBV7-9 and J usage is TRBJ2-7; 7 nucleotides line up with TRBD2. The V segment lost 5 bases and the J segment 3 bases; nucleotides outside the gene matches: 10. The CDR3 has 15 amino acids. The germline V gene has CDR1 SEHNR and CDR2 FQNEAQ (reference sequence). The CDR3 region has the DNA TGTGCCAGCAGCCCGAGGACTAGGGTTGGCTACGAGCAGTACTTC. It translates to CASSPRTRVGYEQYF.

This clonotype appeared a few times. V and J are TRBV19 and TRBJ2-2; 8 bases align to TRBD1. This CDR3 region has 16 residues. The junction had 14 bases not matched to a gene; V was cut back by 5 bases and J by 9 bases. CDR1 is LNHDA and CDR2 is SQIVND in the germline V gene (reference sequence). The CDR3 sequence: CASSGRGTGYFRELFF. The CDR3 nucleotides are TGTGCCAGTAGTGGGCGAGGGACAGGTTATTTTCGGGAGCTGTTTTTT.

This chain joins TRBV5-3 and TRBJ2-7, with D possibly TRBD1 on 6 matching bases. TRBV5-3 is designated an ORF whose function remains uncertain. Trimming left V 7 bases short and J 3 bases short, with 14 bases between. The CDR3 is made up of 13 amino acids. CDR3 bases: TGTGCCAGACAGGGGACGGGCTTCTACGAGCAGTACTTC. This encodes CARQGTGFYEQYF.

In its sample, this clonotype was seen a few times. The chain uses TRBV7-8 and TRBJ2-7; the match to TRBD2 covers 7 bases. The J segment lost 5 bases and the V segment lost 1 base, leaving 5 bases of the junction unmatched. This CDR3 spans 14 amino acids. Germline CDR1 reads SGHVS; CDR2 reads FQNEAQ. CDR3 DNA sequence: TGTGCCAGCAGCTTAGTCGAGACTAGCCACGAGCAGTACTTC. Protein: CASSLVETSHEQYF.

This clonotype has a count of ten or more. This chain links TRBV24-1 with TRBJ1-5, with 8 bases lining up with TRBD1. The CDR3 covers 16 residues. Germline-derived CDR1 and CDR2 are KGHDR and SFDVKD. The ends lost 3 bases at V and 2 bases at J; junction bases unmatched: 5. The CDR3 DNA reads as TGTGCCACCAGTGATCAAAAGACAGGGGGCAATCAGCCCCAGCATTTT. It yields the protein CATSDQKTGGNQPQHF.

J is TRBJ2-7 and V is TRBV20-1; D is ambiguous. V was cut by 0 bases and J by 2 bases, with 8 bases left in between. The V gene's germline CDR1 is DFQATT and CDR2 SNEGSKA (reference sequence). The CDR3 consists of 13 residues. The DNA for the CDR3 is TGCAGTGCTAGAGAACTATTTGCCTACGAGCAGTACTTC. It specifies CSARELFAYEQYF.

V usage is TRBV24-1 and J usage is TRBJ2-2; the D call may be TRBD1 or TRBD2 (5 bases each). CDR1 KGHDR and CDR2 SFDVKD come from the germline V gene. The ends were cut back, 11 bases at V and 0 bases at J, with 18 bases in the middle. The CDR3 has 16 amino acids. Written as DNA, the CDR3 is TGTGCCATCGCCTTAACCGGGACCCCGAACACCGGGGAGCTGTTTTTT. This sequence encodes CAIALTGTPNTGELFF.

The CDR3 region has the DNA TGTGCCACCAGCGGTACAGATAGCAATCAGCCCCAGCATTTT. Translation gives CATSGTDSNQPQHF. The chain joins TRBV15 to TRBJ1-5; D not resolved. V dropped 5 bases and J dropped 0 bases, with 8 bases sitting between them. Germline CDR1 reads LNHNV; CDR2 reads YYDKDF (reference sequence). The CDR3 totals 14 residues.

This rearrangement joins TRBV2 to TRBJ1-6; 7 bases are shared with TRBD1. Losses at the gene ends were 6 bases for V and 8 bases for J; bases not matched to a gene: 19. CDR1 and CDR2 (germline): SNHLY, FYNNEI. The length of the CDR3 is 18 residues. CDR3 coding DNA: TGTGCCAGCAGCGAATTGCTCCACGACAGGGCGATTGATTCACCCCTCCACTTT. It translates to CASSELLHDRAIDSPLHF.

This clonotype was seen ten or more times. CDR3 coding DNA: TGTGCCATCAAGGCTGGGACAGGGAGCTACGAGCAGTACTTC. It encodes CAIKAGTGSYEQYF. The chain links TRBV10-3 to TRBJ2-7, with 9 bases that match TRBD1. The germline CDR1 and CDR2 sequences are ENHRY and SYGVKD. Germline trimming cut 7 bases from V and 3 bases from J; bases unmatched to any gene: 7. The CDR3 is 14 residues long.